This entry is about one TCR beta chain. The data are from a study of shared clonotypes between healthy human individuals. Data came from immunoSEQ multiplex PCR; TCRdb stores just in-frame clones and leaves some out. In the table there are 2 million to 2.5 million clones, about nine tenths of which are singletons. Germline trimming cut 8 bases from V and 2 bases from J; bases unmatched to any gene: 0. The CDR3 contains 12 residues. The germline V gene encodes CDR1 GTSNPN and CDR2 SVGIG (reference sequence). This rearrangement joins TRBV30 to TRBJ1-3; 10 positions match TRBD1. Input material: naive CD4+ T cells from PBMCs. The subset denotes: CD45RA+ positively selected. The TCR originated in a man younger than 30 in good health. Some clones in this sample may be carry-over from other donors' samples. CDR3 DNA sequence: TGTGCCGGGACAGGGGCTGGAAACACCATATATTTT. This gives the protein CAGTGAGNTIYF.